The 20 T cell receptor beta chains below all came from one sample that was sequenced in a study of chemoradiotherapy in HPV16-positive cancers (dated by TCRdb to between 2021 and 2024). The library was prepared using the immunoSEQ multiplex PCR assay. TCRdb retrieved this table from immuneACCESS and kept in-frame rearrangements only. Not all clones are present; in checked studies, unresolved V genes account for under half, and no reason is known for the remainder. A total of some 29,000 clones appear in this sample, roughly 92% of them only once. The top ten clones comprise 18% of the sample. Sample: blood, taken from a patient who underwent chemoradiotherapy. All receptors derive from a human donor with HPV-associated anogenital cancer.

V gene TRBV11-1 combines with J gene TRBJ2-2, with a weak D call TRBD2 (7 bases). The length of the CDR3 is 15 residues. V gave up 5 bases and J gave up 2 bases, with 12 bases separating them. Germline CDR1 SGHAT, CDR2 FQDESV (reference sequence). The CDR3 loop reads CASSPTGGNTGELFF. CDR3 sequence (DNA): TGTGCCAGCAGCCCGACGGGGGGCAACACCGGGGAGCTGTTTTTT.

This chain links TRBV28 with TRBJ1-2, with D unresolved. Trimming stripped 10 bases from V and 5 bases from J, with 17 bases between. The CDR3 sequence is 13 residues long. The germline V gene has CDR1 MDHEN and CDR2 SYDVKM. Here the CDR3 reads CATVRGRGYGYTF. DNA of the CDR3: TGTGCCACCGTGAGAGGGCGAGGATATGGCTACACCTTC.

CDR3 sequence (DNA): TGTGCTAGTGGATATGACCTCACAGATACGCAGTATTTT. The encoded protein is CASGYDLTDTQYF. The chain recombines TRBV12-5 with TRBJ2-3; D is uncertain. This CDR3 comprises 13 residues. Trimming stripped 6 bases from V and 2 bases from J, with 9 bases between. Germline loops: CDR1 LGHNT, CDR2 FRNRAP.

The chain is built from TRBV19 and TRBJ2-6; TRBD1 matches 10 bases. CDR3 length: 17 residues. The V gene's germline CDR1 is LNHDA and CDR2 SQIVND (reference sequence). V was clipped by 5 bases and J by 3 bases; unmatched bases: 7. The CDR3 sequence: CASSRTGGSFGANVLTF. Written as DNA, the CDR3 is TGTGCCAGTAGTCGGACAGGGGGTTCTTTTGGGGCCAACGTCCTGACTTTC.

The rearrangement joins TRBV7-3 to TRBJ2-3; D is undetermined. V was shortened by 4 bases and J by 2 bases, with 13 bases between the two germline ends. Germline V gene data show CDR1 as SGHTA and CDR2 as FQGTGA. The CDR3 length is 15 residues. The CDR3 spells CASSSSNPLTDTQYF. The DNA of the CDR3 is TGTGCCAGCAGCTCGTCCAACCCTCTCACAGATACGCAGTATTTT.

The rearrangement joins TRBV6-4 to TRBJ1-1; D uncertain. Looked up from germline, CDR1 is MRHNA and CDR2 is SNTAGT. V lost 2 bases, J lost 11 bases, and 12 bases lay in between. This CDR3 is 12 amino acids long. CDR3 sequence: CASSDRAGRAFF. The CDR3 DNA is TGTGCCAGCAGTGACCGGGCAGGACGGGCTTTCTTT.

The chain has TRBV7-4 and TRBJ2-5; D remains unclear. The germline V and J ends were trimmed by 0 bases and 5 bases, with 10 bases remaining between them. This CDR3 region has 14 residues. Per the germline V gene, CDR1 is SGHVT and CDR2 is SQSDAQ. The CDR3 spells CASSLARYGETQYF. CDR3 coding DNA: TGTGCCAGCAGCTTAGCGCGCTACGGGGAGACCCAGTACTTC.

The V call is TRBV5-1, the J call TRBJ1-1, with 9 bases identical to TRBD1. The CDR3 has 16 amino acids. Per germline, CDR1 SGHRS and CDR2 YFSETQ. Trimming at V came to 3 bases and at J to 5 bases, leaving 11 bases not matched to a gene. The CDR3 bases are TGCGCCAGCAGCTCGGGACAGGGTATGATGGGAACTGAAGCTTTCTTT. This gives the protein CASSSGQGMMGTEAFF.

This chain joins TRBV11-2 and TRBJ2-7; D remains ambiguous. Germline V gene data show CDR1 as SGHAT and CDR2 as FQNNGV. The CDR3 sequence is 11 residues long. V was pared by 4 bases and J by 5 bases, with 6 bases between. The DNA for the CDR3 is TGTGCCAGCAGCTCCTGGGACGAGCAGTACTTC. Residues: CASSSWDEQYF.

V gene TRBV7-2 combines with J gene TRBJ1-4; 7 bases map to TRBD1. The germline gives CDR1 SGHTA, CDR2 FQGNSA. Germline trimming cut 5 bases from V and 1 base from J; bases unmatched to any gene: 7. This CDR3 spans 16 amino acids. This CDR3 is CASSPQGRGTNEKLFF. The CDR3 DNA reads as TGTGCCAGCAGCCCACAGGGGAGAGGAACTAATGAAAAACTGTTTTTT.

The rearrangement uses TRBV4-3 and TRBJ2-2, with no clear D. Germline-derived CDR1 and CDR2 are LGHNA and YSLEER. The CDR3 has 17 amino acids. The V end lost 0 bases, the J end lost 2 bases, and 13 bases lay between the germline ends. The CDR3 is CASSQDRFRSNTGELFF. The CDR3, as DNA: TGCGCCAGCAGCCAAGACAGGTTCAGGTCCAACACCGGGGAGCTGTTTTTT.

The chain couples TRBV6-5 to TRBJ2-1; no definite D call. Between the trimmed V and J ends, which lost 7 bases and 0 bases, there was a span of 13 bases. The germline V gene has CDR1 MNHEY and CDR2 SVGAGI. The CDR3 has 15 amino acids. The CDR3 spells CASTKDQSSYNEQFF. Written as DNA, the CDR3 is TGTGCCAGCACAAAGGACCAAAGCTCCTACAATGAGCAGTTCTTC.

The chain joins TRBV27 to TRBJ2-7; 9 positions agree with TRBD1. Per the germline V gene, CDR1 is MNHEY and CDR2 is SMNVEV (reference sequence). The V segment lost 3 bases and the J segment 6 bases; nucleotides outside the gene matches: 3. This CDR3 comprises 13 residues. In DNA form, the CDR3 reads TGTGCCAGCAGTTTCGGACAGGGGAGCGAGCAGTACTTC. It codes for CASSFGQGSEQYF.

The rearrangement joins TRBV9 to TRBJ2-7; possibly TRBD2 for D (6 bases). The CDR3 spans 15 residues. Germline-derived CDR1 and CDR2 are SGDLS and YYNGEE. Trimming removed 2 bases from V and 0 bases from J, with 12 bases in between. The CDR3 sequence: CASSVGLTNSYEQYF. In nucleotides, the CDR3 is TGTGCCAGCAGCGTGGGACTGACGAACTCCTACGAGCAGTACTTC.

V is TRBV11-3 and J is TRBJ2-3; 11 positions agree with TRBD2. The V gene end was trimmed by 1 base and the J gene end by 5 bases; junction bases not matched to a gene: 5. The germline V gene has CDR1 SGHNT and CDR2 YENEEA. The CDR3 spans 16 residues. The CDR3 protein is CASSLGTSGGRDTQYF. In DNA form, the CDR3 reads TGTGCCAGCAGCTTAGGTACTAGCGGGGGAAGAGATACGCAGTATTTT.

The chain employs TRBV29-1 and TRBJ2-2; the D gene is possibly TRBD2 (5 bases). This CDR3 contains 15 residues. Germline values: CDR1 SQVTM, CDR2 ANQGSEA. The V end was cut by 0 bases, the J end by 4 bases, with 12 bases between. Written as DNA, the CDR3 is TGCAGCGTTGAAGATGACATCGAGGGCACCGGGGAGCTGTTTTTT. Translating it yields CSVEDDIEGTGELFF.

The chain links TRBV6-5 to TRBJ1-5; tentatively, D is TRBD1 (5 bases). The length of the CDR3 is 15 residues. Germline V gives CDR1 MNHEY, CDR2 SVGAGI. The V gene lost 0 bases and the J gene lost 6 bases, with 12 bases spanning the gap. The CDR3 region has the DNA TGTGCCAGCAGTTACTCTGGGGGTATAGGTCAGCCCCAGCATTTT. Its translation is CASSYSGGIGQPQHF.

As regards this clone: This CDR3 is also generated by other DNA sequences in the sample. The V and J genes are TRBV19 and TRBJ1-4; a possible D gene is TRBD1 (6 bases). The V gene lost 2 bases and the J gene lost 2 bases, with 6 bases spanning the gap. The germline gives CDR1 LNHDA, CDR2 SQIVND (reference sequence). This CDR3 comprises 14 residues. For the CDR3, the DNA is TGTGCCAGTAGTATAACAGGGACTAATGAAAAACTGTTTTTT. Protein: CASSITGTNEKLFF. The entire variable domain, with the rest obtained from reference TRBV19 and TRBJ1-4, is as follows: DGGITQSPKYLFRKEGQNVTLSCEQNLNHDAMYWYRQDPGQGLRLIYYSQIVNDFQKGDIAEGYSVSREKKESFPLTVTSAQKNPTAFYLCASSITGTNEKLFFGSGTQLSVL.

The chain recombines TRBV13 with TRBJ1-1, with D possibly TRBD1 on 5 matching bases. V was pared by 4 bases and J by 0 bases, with 12 bases between. The germline CDR1 and CDR2 sequences are PRHDT and FYEKMQ (reference sequence). CDR3 length: 15 residues. The CDR3 here is CASSSRRDLNTEAFF. Here the CDR3 DNA reads TGTGCCAGCAGCTCAAGGAGGGACCTGAACACTGAAGCTTTCTTT.

The V gene is TRBV5-6, the J gene TRBJ2-2; D possibly corresponds to TRBD2 (5 bases). This CDR3 has 13 amino acids. V lost 2 bases and J lost 6, with 8 bases in between. The germline V gene encodes CDR1 SGHDT and CDR2 YYEEEE. CDR3 in DNA: TGTGCCAGCAGCTTCGGCGGGCCCGGGGAGCTGTTTTTT. Translation gives CASSFGGPGELFF.